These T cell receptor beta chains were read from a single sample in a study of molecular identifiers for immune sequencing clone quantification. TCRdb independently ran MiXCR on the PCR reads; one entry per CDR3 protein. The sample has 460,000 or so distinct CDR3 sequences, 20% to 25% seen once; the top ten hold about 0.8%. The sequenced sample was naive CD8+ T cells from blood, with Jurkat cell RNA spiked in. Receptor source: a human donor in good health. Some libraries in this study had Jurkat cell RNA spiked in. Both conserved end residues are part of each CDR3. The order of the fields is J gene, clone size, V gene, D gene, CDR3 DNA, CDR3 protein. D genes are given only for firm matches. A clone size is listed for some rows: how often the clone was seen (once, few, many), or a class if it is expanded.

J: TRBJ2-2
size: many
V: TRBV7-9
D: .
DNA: TGTGCCAGCAGCCCAAGTCCGATACAAAACACCGGGGAGCTGTTTTTT
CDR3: CASSPSPIQNTGELFF

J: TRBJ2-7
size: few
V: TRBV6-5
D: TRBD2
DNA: TGTGCCAGCAGTGTTAGGACTAGCGGGAAGTACGAGCAGTACTTC
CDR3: CASSVRTSGKYEQYF

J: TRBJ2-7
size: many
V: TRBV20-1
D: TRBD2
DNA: TGCAGTGCTCGAACTAGCGGTATCTACGAGCAGTACTTC
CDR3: CSARTSGIYEQYF

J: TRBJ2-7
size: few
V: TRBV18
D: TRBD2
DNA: TGTGCCAGCTCACCAGGGACTAGTTTCTACGAGCAGTACTTC
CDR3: CASSPGTSFYEQYF

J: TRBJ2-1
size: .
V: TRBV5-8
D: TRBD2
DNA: TGTGCCAGCAGCCCCCAGGGGGAACCCGGACTAGCGGGAGGGTACGAGCAGTTCTTC
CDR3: CASSPQGEPGLAGGYEQFF

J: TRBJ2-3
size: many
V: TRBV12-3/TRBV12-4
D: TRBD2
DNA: TGTGCCAGCAGTTTGGTCTCGCTAGCGGGGGGCTATGATACGCAGTATTTT
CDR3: CASSLVSLAGGYDTQYF

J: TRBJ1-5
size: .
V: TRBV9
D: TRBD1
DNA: TGTGCCAACGGGGACAGGGGTTATCCCCAGCATTTT
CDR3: CANGDRGYPQHF

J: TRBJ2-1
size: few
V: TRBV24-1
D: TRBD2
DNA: TGTGCCACCAGCCTAAGCGGGGTCGGTGAGCAGTTCTTC
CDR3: CATSLSGVGEQFF

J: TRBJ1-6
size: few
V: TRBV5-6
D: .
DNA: TGTGCCAGCAGCTTGGCCAGAGGGGCGCTTAATTCACCCCTCCACTTT
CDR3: CASSLARGALNSPLHF

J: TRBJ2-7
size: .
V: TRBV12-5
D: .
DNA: TGTGCTAGTGCCACTTCGCTGAAGTCATACGAGCAGTACTTC
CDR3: CASATSLKSYEQYF

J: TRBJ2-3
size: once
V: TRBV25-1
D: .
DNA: TGTGCCAGCGGTGAAGCCGTGGAGATCACAGATACGCAGTATTTT
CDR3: CASGEAVEITDTQYF

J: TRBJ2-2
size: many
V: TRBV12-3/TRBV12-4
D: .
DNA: TGTGCCAGCAGTCCAGCGAACACCGGGGAGCTGTTTTTT
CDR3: CASSPANTGELFF

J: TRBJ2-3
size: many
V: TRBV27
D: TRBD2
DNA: TGTGCCAGCAGTTTAAAGGGCGGGAGTACAGATACGCAGTATTTT
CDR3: CASSLKGGSTDTQYF

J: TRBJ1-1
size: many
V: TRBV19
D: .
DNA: TGTGCCAGTAGTATTATGGGGACTGAAGCTTTCTTT
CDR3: CASSIMGTEAFF

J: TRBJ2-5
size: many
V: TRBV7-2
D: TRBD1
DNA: TGTGCCAGCAGCTTTTCAGGGGGCACATTCTTATTC
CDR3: CASSFSGGTFLF

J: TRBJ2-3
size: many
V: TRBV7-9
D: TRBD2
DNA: TGTGCCAGCAGCTTTAGGGTAGCGGGAGACTCAGATACGCAGTATTTT
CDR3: CASSFRVAGDSDTQYF

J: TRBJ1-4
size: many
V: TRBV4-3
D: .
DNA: TGCGCCAGCAGCCAAGGTGGTGGGACCTCTAATGAAAAACTGTTTTTT
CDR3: CASSQGGGTSNEKLFF

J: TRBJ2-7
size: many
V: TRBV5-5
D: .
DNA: TGTGCCAGCAGCTTGGTAGCGAACACCTACGAGCAGTACTTC
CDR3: CASSLVANTYEQYF

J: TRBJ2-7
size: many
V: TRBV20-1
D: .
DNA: TGCAGTGCTAGGGACAGACCCTACGAGCAGTACTTC
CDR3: CSARDRPYEQYF

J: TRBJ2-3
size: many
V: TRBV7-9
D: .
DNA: TGTGCCAGCAGCCCGGATCCCACAGATACGCAGTATTTT
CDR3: CASSPDPTDTQYF

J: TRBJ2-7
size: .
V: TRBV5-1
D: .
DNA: TGCGCCAGCAGGTTGGGACTCACCGAGCAGTACTTC
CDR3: CASRLGLTEQYF

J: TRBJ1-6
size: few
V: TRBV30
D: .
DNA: TGTGCCTGGACCCCCACGGGTGGCGACGGGTCACCCCTCCACTTT
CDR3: CAWTPTGGDGSPLHF

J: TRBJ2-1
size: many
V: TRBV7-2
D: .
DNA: TGTGCCAGCAGCCCGTGGGACAATGAGCAGTTCTTC
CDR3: CASSPWDNEQFF

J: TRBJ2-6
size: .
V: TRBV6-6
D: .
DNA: TGTGCCAGCAGGGGGCCGACAGGCGTAACCTCTGGGGCCAACGTCCTGACTTTC
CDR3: CASRGPTGVTSGANVLTF

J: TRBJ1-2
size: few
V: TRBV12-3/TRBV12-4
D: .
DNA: TGTGCCAGCCAAAAAGGACAGTCGTACTATGGCTACACCTTC
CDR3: CASQKGQSYYGYTF

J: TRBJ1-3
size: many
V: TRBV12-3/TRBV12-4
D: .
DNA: TGTGCCAGCAGTTTAGGGGACGGCACCATATATTTT
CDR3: CASSLGDGTIYF

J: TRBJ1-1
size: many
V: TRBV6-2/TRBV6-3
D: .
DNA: TGTGCCAGCAGTTACTCCGTCGGAATTGAAGCTTTCTTT
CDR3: CASSYSVGIEAFF

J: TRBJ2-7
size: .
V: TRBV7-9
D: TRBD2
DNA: TGTGCCAGCAGCTTAAATGTGCGGGGGGACTCGTACGAGCAGTACTTC
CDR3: CASSLNVRGDSYEQYF

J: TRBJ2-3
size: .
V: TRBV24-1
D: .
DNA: TGTGCCACCAGTGACTACAGGAGCACAGATACGCAGTATTTT
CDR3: CATSDYRSTDTQYF

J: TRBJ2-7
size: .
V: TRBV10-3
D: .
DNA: TGTGCCATCAGGGGGGACGCCTACAAGCAGTACTTC
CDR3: CAIRGDAYKQYF

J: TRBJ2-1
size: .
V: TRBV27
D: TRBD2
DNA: TGTGCCAGCCGTTACCTAGCGGGAGGACGGAATGAGCAGTTCTTC
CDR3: CASRYLAGGRNEQFF

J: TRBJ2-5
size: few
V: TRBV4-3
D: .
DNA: TGCGCCAGCAGCCAAGAAAGCAGGGACGAGACCCAGTACTTC
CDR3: CASSQESRDETQYF

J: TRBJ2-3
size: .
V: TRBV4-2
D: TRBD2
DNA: TGTGCCAGCAGCCAAGACCGGGGGGAAATCCACACAGATACGCAGTATTTT
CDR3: CASSQDRGEIHTDTQYF

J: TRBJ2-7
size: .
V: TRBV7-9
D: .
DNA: TGTGCCAGCAGCTCCAGTTGGTACGAGGACACTGCGGATGGACCCTACGAGCAGTACTTC
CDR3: CASSSSWYEDTADGPYEQYF

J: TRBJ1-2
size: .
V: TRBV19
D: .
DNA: TGTGCCAGTAGTATGGGGGCGTACTATGGCTACACCTTC
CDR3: CASSMGAYYGYTF

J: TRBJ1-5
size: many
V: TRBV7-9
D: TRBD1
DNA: TGTGCCAGCAGCCAACAGGGGATGGGCAATCAGCCCCAGCATTTT
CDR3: CASSQQGMGNQPQHF

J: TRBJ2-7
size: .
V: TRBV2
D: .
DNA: TGTGCCAGCAGTGAATCCCAGACACCGAACTACGAGCAGTACTTC
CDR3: CASSESQTPNYEQYF

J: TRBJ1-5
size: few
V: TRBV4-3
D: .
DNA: TGCGCCAGCAGCCAAGGTACGGCGGGCAATCAGCCCCAGCATTTT
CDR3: CASSQGTAGNQPQHF

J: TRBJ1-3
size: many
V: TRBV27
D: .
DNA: TGTGCCAGCAGATATGGAAACACCATATATTTT
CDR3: CASRYGNTIYF

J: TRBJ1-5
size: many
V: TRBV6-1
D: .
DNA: TGTGCCAGCAGTGAAGTTTGGAGGGTTCGACAGCCCCAGCATTTT
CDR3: CASSEVWRVRQPQHF

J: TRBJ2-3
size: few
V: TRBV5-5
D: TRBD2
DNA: TGTGCCAGCAGCTTGAAAGGACTAGCGGGAGGGTTAAGCACAGATACGCAGTATTTT
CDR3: CASSLKGLAGGLSTDTQYF

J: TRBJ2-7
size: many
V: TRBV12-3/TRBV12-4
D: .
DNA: TGTGCCAGCAGTCTCCAGGACCGAACGGGGGAGCAGTACTTC
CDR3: CASSLQDRTGEQYF

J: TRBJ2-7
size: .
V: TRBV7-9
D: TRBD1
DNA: TGTGCCAGCAGGGACGGGACAGGGGGCGATGAGCAGTACTTC
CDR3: CASRDGTGGDEQYF

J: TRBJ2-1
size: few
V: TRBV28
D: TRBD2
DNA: TGTGCCAGCAGTTTAGATAGCGGGAGGGCCTTTTATGAGCAGTTCTTC
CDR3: CASSLDSGRAFYEQFF

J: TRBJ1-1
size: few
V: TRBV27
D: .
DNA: TGTGCCAGCAGTTTAGGGGCCGCGGTTGAAGCTCTCTTT
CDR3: CASSLGAAVEALF